The rows below give T cell receptor beta chains drawn from one sample of a study of T cells in tuberculosis. Clones were sequenced by immunoSEQ multiplex PCR, and TCRdb holds only the in-frame ones, with some missing. The sample records roughly 32,000 clones, around 95% being singletons. The sequencing input was PBMCs. The receptors derive from a donor between 10 and 35 years old with latent tuberculosis or without tuberculosis infection. Both conserved end residues are part of each CDR3. D genes are given only for firm matches. A row's size may be missing; if present it is once, few, many or a size class.

V gene: TRBV5-1; J gene: TRBJ2-3; D gene: -; clone size: -; CDR3 DNA: TGCGCCAGCAGCTTGACTAGTAGTGTCCCTGCAGATACGCAGTATTTT; CDR3 protein: CASSLTSSVPADTQYF
V gene: TRBV6-1; J gene: TRBJ1-1; D gene: TRBD1; clone size: -; CDR3 DNA: TGTGCCAGCAGTGCCAGATCCATCATTAGGGGGCGAGCTTTCTTT; CDR3 protein: CASSARSIIRGRAFF
V gene: TRBV2; J gene: TRBJ1-5; D gene: TRBD1; clone size: -; CDR3 DNA: TGTGCCAGTAGTAAGGGGGCGAGCAATCAGCCCCAGCATTTT; CDR3 protein: CASSKGASNQPQHF
V gene: TRBV13; J gene: TRBJ2-1; D gene: -; clone size: -; CDR3 DNA: TGTGCCAGCAGCTACAGACCCGATGAGCAGTTCTTC; CDR3 protein: CASSYRPDEQFF
V gene: TRBV5-6; J gene: TRBJ2-5; D gene: TRBD1; clone size: -; CDR3 DNA: TGTGCCAGCAGCTTGGGACAGGGGGTTCAAGAGACCCAGTACTTC; CDR3 protein: CASSLGQGVQETQYF
V gene: TRBV6-6; J gene: TRBJ1-3; D gene: -; clone size: -; CDR3 DNA: TGTGCCAGCAGCCCCATAGGGGGTACCTCTGGAAACACCATATATTTT; CDR3 protein: CASSPIGGTSGNTIYF
V gene: TRBV5-4; J gene: TRBJ2-3; D gene: -; clone size: -; CDR3 DNA: TGTGCCAGCAGCTTGGCAGGGACTGCATCCGATACGCAGTATTTT; CDR3 protein: CASSLAGTASDTQYF
V gene: TRBV27; J gene: TRBJ2-2; D gene: -; clone size: -; CDR3 DNA: TGTGCCAGCAGTCACCGACGCCCGGGACAAGACACCGGGGAGCTGTTTTTT; CDR3 protein: CASSHRRPGQDTGELFF
V gene: TRBV27; J gene: TRBJ2-7; D gene: TRBD2; clone size: -; CDR3 DNA: TGTGCCAGCAGTTTATCGCGAGCGGGAGTCTACGAGCAGTACTTC; CDR3 protein: CASSLSRAGVYEQYF
V gene: TRBV27; J gene: TRBJ2-7; D gene: -; clone size: -; CDR3 DNA: TGTGCCAGCAGTCGTTTGGACAGATCCTACGAGCAGTACTTC; CDR3 protein: CASSRLDRSYEQYF
V gene: TRBV18; J gene: TRBJ1-1; D gene: -; clone size: few; CDR3 DNA: TGTGCCAGCTCACTGACAGGCGACACTGAAGCTTTCTTT; CDR3 protein: CASSLTGDTEAFF
V gene: TRBV5-8; J gene: TRBJ1-5; D gene: TRBD1; clone size: -; CDR3 DNA: TGTGCCAGCAGCTTGGCGGGAGCCTCGACAGGGAATCAGCCCCAGCATTTT; CDR3 protein: CASSLAGASTGNQPQHF
V gene: TRBV5-1; J gene: TRBJ2-3; D gene: TRBD1; clone size: once; CDR3 DNA: TGCGCCAGTCACGAGCAGGCTAGAGGACAGGGTCCGCAGTATTTT; CDR3 protein: CASHEQARGQGPQYF
V gene: TRBV6-5; J gene: TRBJ2-1; D gene: TRBD2; clone size: -; CDR3 DNA: TGTGCCAGCAAAAATACGGGACTAGCGGGGGTTGGGCAGTTCTTC; CDR3 protein: CASKNTGLAGVGQFF
V gene: TRBV5-5; J gene: TRBJ2-2; D gene: TRBD2; clone size: -; CDR3 DNA: TGTGCCAGCACCAATGCCGGGACTAGCGGGGAGCTGTTTTTT; CDR3 protein: CASTNAGTSGELFF
V gene: TRBV19; J gene: TRBJ2-7; D gene: TRBD2; clone size: -; CDR3 DNA: TGTGCCTCGGGAGGGGGCTACGAGCAGTACTTC; CDR3 protein: CASGGGYEQYF
V gene: TRBV4-1; J gene: TRBJ1-2; D gene: TRBD1; clone size: -; CDR3 DNA: TGCGCCAGCAGCCCGTACAGGGGCATTAGCTATGGCTACACCTTC; CDR3 protein: CASSPYRGISYGYTF
V gene: TRBV6-4; J gene: TRBJ1-1; D gene: TRBD1; clone size: -; CDR3 DNA: TGTGCCAGCAGTGAAGGACAGGGAAGAGCTGAAGCTTTCTTT; CDR3 protein: CASSEGQGRAEAFF
V gene: TRBV2; J gene: TRBJ2-3; D gene: TRBD1; clone size: -; CDR3 DNA: TGTGCCAGCAGCGAGGACAGGGGATGGGATACGCAGTATTTT; CDR3 protein: CASSEDRGWDTQYF
V gene: TRBV6-6; J gene: TRBJ2-1; D gene: TRBD2; clone size: -; CDR3 DNA: TGTGCCAGCAGACAGACAGCGGGGGTCCTCTACAATGAGCAGTTCTTC; CDR3 protein: CASRQTAGVLYNEQFF
V gene: TRBV4-1; J gene: TRBJ2-1; D gene: -; clone size: -; CDR3 DNA: TGCGCCAGCAGCCATTTAGCGAATGAGCAGTTCTTC; CDR3 protein: CASSHLANEQFF
V gene: TRBV9; J gene: TRBJ2-1; D gene: TRBD2; clone size: -; CDR3 DNA: TGTGCCAGCAGCGTAGGGAACGGGAGGAGGGGTGAGCAGTTCTTC; CDR3 protein: CASSVGNGRRGEQFF
V gene: TRBV6-5; J gene: TRBJ2-3; D gene: -; clone size: -; CDR3 DNA: TGTGCCAGCGGCTGGCAGGGTTCCCCAGATACGCAGTATTTT; CDR3 protein: CASGWQGSPDTQYF
V gene: TRBV19; J gene: TRBJ1-2; D gene: -; clone size: -; CDR3 DNA: TGTGCCAGTAGTGTAGGATTCATGGCAGGGAAGGACTATGGCTACACCTTC; CDR3 protein: CASSVGFMAGKDYGYTF
V gene: TRBV18; J gene: TRBJ2-1; D gene: -; clone size: -; CDR3 DNA: TGTGCCAGCTCGGAGATGGGAGGAAATGAGCAGTTCTTC; CDR3 protein: CASSEMGGNEQFF
V gene: TRBV28; J gene: TRBJ1-2; D gene: TRBD1; clone size: -; CDR3 DNA: TGTGCCAGCAGGGTAGGGGGCGACAGGGTTGGCTACACCTTC; CDR3 protein: CASRVGGDRVGYTF
V gene: TRBV9; J gene: TRBJ2-1; D gene: TRBD2; clone size: -; CDR3 DNA: TGTGCCAGCAGCGACCGACTAGCGGGGGGATACAATGAGCAGTTCTTC; CDR3 protein: CASSDRLAGGYNEQFF
V gene: TRBV27; J gene: TRBJ1-1; D gene: -; clone size: -; CDR3 DNA: TGTGCCAGCAGTTTATCCCCGGGGGGGACTGAAGCTTTCTTT; CDR3 protein: CASSLSPGGTEAFF
V gene: TRBV4-1; J gene: TRBJ2-7; D gene: -; clone size: -; CDR3 DNA: TGCGCCAGCAGCCAAGTTGAGGGGGTGGCCTACGAGCAGTACTTC; CDR3 protein: CASSQVEGVAYEQYF
V gene: TRBV4-2; J gene: TRBJ2-1; D gene: -; clone size: -; CDR3 DNA: TGTGCCAGCAGCCTAACGTCGTGGGCCGAGCAGTTCTTC; CDR3 protein: CASSLTSWAEQFF
V gene: TRBV2; J gene: TRBJ2-2; D gene: TRBD1; clone size: -; CDR3 DNA: TGTGCCAGCAGTGACAGGGGGCTGAACACCGGGGAGCTGTTTTTT; CDR3 protein: CASSDRGLNTGELFF
V gene: TRBV19; J gene: TRBJ1-2; D gene: TRBD1; clone size: -; CDR3 DNA: TGTGCCAGTAGAGGAGGCAGGGGGCTAGACTATGGCTACACCTTC; CDR3 protein: CASRGGRGLDYGYTF
V gene: TRBV10-3; J gene: TRBJ2-2; D gene: TRBD2; clone size: -; CDR3 DNA: TGTGCCATCGCCGGGGGGGAGCGCGGGGAGCTGTTTTTT; CDR3 protein: CAIAGGERGELFF
V gene: TRBV4-1; J gene: TRBJ2-7; D gene: TRBD2; clone size: once; CDR3 DNA: TGCGCCAGCAGCCAACCGGGACTAGCGGGGGAGGACGAGCAGTACTTC; CDR3 protein: CASSQPGLAGEDEQYF
V gene: TRBV2; J gene: TRBJ1-5; D gene: -; clone size: -; CDR3 DNA: TGTGCCAGCAGTGACAGGGGTCTTAGCAATCAGCCCCAGCATTTT; CDR3 protein: CASSDRGLSNQPQHF
V gene: TRBV4-2; J gene: TRBJ2-3; D gene: TRBD2; clone size: -; CDR3 DNA: TGTGCCAGCAGCCCCGCTAGCGGAGTAGCAGATACGCAGTATTTT; CDR3 protein: CASSPASGVADTQYF